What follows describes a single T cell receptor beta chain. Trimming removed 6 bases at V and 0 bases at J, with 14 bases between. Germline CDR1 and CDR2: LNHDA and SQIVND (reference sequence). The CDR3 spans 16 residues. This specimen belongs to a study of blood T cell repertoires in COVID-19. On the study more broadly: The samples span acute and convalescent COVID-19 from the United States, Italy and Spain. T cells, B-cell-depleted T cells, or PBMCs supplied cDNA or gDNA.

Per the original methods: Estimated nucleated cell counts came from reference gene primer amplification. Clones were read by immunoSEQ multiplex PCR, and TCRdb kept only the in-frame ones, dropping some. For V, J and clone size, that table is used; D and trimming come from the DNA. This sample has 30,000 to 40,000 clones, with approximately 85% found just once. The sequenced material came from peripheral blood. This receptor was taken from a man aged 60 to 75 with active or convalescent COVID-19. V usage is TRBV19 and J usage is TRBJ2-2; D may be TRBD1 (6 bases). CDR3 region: CASSPTGLANTGELFF. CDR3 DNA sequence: TGTGCCAGTAGCCCAACAGGGTTGGCGAACACCGGGGAGCTGTTTTTT.